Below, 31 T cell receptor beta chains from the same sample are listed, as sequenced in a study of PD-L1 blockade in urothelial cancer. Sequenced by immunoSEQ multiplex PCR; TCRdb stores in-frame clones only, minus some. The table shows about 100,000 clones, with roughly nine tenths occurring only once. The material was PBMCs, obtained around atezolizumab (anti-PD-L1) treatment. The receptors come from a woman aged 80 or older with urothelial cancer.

The DNA for the CDR3 is TGTGCCAGCAGTTTTTCGTTTGGAGGGGCTGAAGCTTTCTTT. It specifies CASSFSFGGAEAFF. V and J are TRBV27 and TRBJ1-1; perhaps TRBD1 as D (5 bases). This CDR3 has 14 amino acids. Trimming shortened V by 3 bases and J by 6 bases, and 14 bases separated the two germline ends. Germline V lookup: CDR1 MNHEY, CDR2 SMNVEV (reference sequence).

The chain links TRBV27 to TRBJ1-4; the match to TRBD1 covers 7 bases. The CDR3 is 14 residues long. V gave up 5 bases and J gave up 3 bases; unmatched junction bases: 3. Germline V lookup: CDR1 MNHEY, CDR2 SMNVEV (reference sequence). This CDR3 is CASSRQGANEKLFF. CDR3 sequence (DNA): TGTGCCAGCAGTCGACAGGGAGCTAATGAAAAACTGTTTTTT.

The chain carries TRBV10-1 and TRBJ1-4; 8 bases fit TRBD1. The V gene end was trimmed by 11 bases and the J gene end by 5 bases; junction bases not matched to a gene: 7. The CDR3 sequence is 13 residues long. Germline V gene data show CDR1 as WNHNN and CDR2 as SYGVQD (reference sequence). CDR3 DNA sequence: TGCGCCGGGGTAGGACAGGGAAATGAAAAACTGTTTTTT. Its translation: CAGVGQGNEKLFF.

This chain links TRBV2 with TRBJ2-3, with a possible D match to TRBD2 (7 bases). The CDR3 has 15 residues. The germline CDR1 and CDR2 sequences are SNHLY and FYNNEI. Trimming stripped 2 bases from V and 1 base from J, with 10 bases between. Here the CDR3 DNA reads TGTGCCAGCAGTGAAAGAGGGGGGGGCACAGATACGCAGTATTTT. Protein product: CASSERGGGTDTQYF.

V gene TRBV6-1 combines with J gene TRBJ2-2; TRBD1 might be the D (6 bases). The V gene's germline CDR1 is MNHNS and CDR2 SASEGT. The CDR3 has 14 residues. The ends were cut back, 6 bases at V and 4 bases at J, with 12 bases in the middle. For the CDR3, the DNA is TGTGCCAGCAGGCAGGACAGCTCCACCGGGGAGCTGTTTTTT. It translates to CASRQDSSTGELFF.

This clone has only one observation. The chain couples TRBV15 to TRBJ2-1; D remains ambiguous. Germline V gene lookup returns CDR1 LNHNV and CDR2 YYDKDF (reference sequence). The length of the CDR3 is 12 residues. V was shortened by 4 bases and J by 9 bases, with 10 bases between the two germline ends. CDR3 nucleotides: TGTGCCACCAGCACCTCAAGTAGTGAGCAGTTCTTC. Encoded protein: CATSTSSSEQFF.

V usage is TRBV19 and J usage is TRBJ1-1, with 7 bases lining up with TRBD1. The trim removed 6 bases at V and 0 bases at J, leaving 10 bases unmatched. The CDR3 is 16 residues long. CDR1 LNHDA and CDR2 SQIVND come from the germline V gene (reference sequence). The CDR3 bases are TGTGCCAGTAGGGACAGGAGTTTCTCAATGAACACTGAAGCTTTCTTT. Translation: CASRDRSFSMNTEAFF.

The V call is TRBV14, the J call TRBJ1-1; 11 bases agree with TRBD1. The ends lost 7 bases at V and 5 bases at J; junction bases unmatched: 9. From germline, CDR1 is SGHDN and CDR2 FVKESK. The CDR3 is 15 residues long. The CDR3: CASTGQGASWTEAFF. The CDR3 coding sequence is TGTGCCAGCACCGGACAGGGGGCGAGTTGGACTGAAGCTTTCTTT. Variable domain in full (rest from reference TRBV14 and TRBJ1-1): EAGVTQFPSHSVIEKGQTVTLRCDPISGHDNLYWYRRVMGKEIKFLLHFVKESKQDESGMPNNRFLAERTGGTYSTLKVQPAELEDSGVYFCASTGQGASWTEAFFGQGTRLTVV.

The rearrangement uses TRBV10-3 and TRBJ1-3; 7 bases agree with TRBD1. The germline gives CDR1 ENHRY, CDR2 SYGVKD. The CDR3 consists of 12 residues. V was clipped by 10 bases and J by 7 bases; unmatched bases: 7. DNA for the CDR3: TGTGCCACCAGGACAGGAAGCAACACCATATATTTT. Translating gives CATRTGSNTIYF.

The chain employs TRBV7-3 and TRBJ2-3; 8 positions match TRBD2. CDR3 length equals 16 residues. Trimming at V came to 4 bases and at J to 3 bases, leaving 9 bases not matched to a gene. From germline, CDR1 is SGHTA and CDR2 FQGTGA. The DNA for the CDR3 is TGTGCCAGCAGCTCCGCCCTGGCGGGAGGAACAGATACGCAGTATTTT. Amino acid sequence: CASSSALAGGTDTQYF.

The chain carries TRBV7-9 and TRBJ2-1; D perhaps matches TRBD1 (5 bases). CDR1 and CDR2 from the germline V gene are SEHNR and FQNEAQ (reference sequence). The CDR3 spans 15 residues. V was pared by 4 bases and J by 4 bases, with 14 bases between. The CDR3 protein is CASSSKQGWYNEQFF. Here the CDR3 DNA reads TGTGCCAGCAGCTCAAAGCAGGGATGGTACAATGAGCAGTTCTTC.

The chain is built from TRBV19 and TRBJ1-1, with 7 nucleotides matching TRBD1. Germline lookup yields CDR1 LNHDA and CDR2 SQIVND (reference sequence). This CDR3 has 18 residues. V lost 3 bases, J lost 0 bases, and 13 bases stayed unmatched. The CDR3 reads CASSIPGGTFPMNTEAFF. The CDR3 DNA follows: TGTGCCAGTAGTATCCCAGGGGGTACCTTTCCAATGAACACTGAAGCTTTCTTT.

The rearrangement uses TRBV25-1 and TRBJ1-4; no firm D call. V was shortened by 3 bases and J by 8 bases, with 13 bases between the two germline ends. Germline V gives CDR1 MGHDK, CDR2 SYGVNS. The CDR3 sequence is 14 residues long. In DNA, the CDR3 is TGTGCCAGCAGTGATGAGGGTTTACGAGAAAAACTGTTTTTT. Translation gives CASSDEGLREKLFF.

CDR3 protein: CASRASGMAGELFF. The CDR3 DNA follows: TGTGCCAGCCGGGCTAGCGGGATGGCCGGGGAGCTGTTTTTT. This chain connects TRBV28 to TRBJ2-2; 9 bases are a match to TRBD2. The CDR3 covers 14 residues. With 8 bases clipped from V and 6 bases from J, the junction kept 7 bases outside the gene matches. Per germline, CDR1 MDHEN and CDR2 SYDVKM.

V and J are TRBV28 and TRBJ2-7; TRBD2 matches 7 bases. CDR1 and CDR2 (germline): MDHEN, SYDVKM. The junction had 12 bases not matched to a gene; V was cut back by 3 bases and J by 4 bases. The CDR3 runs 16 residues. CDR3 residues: CASSFVVGGSYYEQYF. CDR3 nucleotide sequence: TGTGCCAGCAGTTTCGTGGTTGGCGGGAGTTATTACGAGCAGTACTTC.

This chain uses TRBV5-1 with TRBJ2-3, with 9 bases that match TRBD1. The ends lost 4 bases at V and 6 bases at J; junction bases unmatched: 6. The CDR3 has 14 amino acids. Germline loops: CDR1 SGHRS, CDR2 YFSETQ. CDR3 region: CASSEGTGSDTQYF. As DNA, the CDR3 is TGCGCCAGCAGCGAGGGGACAGGGTCCGATACGCAGTATTTT.

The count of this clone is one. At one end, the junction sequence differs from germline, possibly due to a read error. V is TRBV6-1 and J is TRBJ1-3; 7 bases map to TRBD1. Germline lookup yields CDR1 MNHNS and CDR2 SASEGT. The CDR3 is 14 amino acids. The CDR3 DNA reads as TGTGCCAGCCGTGAAGGGGGCGCAGGAAACACCATATATTTT. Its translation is CASREGGAGNTIYF.

CDR3 residues: CASSLPQGGSTEAFF. For the CDR3, the DNA is TGTGCCAGCAGCTTGCCACAGGGGGGAAGCACTGAAGCTTTCTTT. The genes are TRBV5-4 and TRBJ1-1; 8 nucleotides align to TRBD1. CDR1 is SGHNT and CDR2 is YYREEE in the germline V gene (reference sequence). CDR3 size: 15 residues. The V gene end was trimmed by 1 base and the J gene end by 4 bases; junction bases not matched to a gene: 6. Complete variable domain (other parts from reference TRBV5-4 and TRBJ1-1): ETGVTQSPTHLIKTRGQQVTLRCSSQSGHNTVSWYQQALGQGPQFIFQYYREEENGRGNFPPRFSGLQFPNYSSELNVNALELDDSALYLCASSLPQGGSTEAFFGQGTRLTVV.

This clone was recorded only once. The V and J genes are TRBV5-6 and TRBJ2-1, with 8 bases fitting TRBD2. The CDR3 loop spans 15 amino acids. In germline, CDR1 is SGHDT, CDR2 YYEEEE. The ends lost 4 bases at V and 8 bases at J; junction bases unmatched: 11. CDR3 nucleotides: TGTGCCAGCAGCCGAGGCGGGACTAGTTCCTATGAGCAGTTCTTC. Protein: CASSRGGTSSYEQFF.

The CDR3 sequence is CASSFREGPQFF. CDR3 coding DNA: TGTGCCAGCAGCTTCCGGGAGGGGCCCCAGTTCTTC. The J gene is TRBJ2-1, the V gene TRBV7-9; TRBD2 aligns across 8 bases. The V gene's germline CDR1 is SEHNR and CDR2 FQNEAQ (reference sequence). The CDR3 covers 12 residues. Trimming at V came to 3 bases and at J to 13 bases, leaving 5 bases not matched to a gene.

DNA of the CDR3: TGTGCCAGCAGCTGGGCCGGGACAGGGAGGAAGACTGAAGCTTTCTTT. Translating gives CASSWAGTGRKTEAFF. The chain recombines TRBV7-9 with TRBJ1-1; 9 nucleotides line up with TRBD1. Germline-derived CDR1 and CDR2 are SEHNR and FQNEAQ (reference sequence). V was pared by 4 bases and J by 5 bases, with 11 bases of the junction left unmatched. The CDR3 totals 16 residues.

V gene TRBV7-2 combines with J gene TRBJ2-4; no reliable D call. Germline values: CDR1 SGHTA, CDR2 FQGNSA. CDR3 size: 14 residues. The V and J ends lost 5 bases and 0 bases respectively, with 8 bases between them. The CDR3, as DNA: TGTGCCAGCAGCCCTGAGGTAGCCAAAAACATTCAGTACTTC. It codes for CASSPEVAKNIQYF.

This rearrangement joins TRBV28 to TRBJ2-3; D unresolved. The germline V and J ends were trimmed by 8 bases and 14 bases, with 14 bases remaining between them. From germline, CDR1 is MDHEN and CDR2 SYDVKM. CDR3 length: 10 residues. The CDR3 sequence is CASEAKRRYF. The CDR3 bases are TGTGCCAGCGAGGCAAAGAGAAGGTATTTT.

For the CDR3, the DNA is TGTGCCAGTAGAAGGGTAGCGGTTTCGAATGTGCCGTACGAGCAGTACTTC. This encodes CASRRVAVSNVPYEQYF. The chain has TRBV19 and TRBJ2-7; perhaps TRBD2 as D (6 bases). CDR1 and CDR2 (germline): LNHDA, SQIVND (reference sequence). The CDR3 consists of 17 residues. V was shortened by 6 bases and J by 4 bases, with 25 bases between the two germline ends.

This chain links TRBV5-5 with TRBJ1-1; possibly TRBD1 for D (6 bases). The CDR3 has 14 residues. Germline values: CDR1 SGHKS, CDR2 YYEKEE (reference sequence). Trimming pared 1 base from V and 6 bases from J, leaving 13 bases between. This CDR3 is CASSLSTGRAEAFF. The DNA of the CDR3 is TGTGCCAGCAGCTTGTCCACAGGGAGGGCTGAAGCTTTCTTT. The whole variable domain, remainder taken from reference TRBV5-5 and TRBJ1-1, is DAGVTQSPTHLIKTRGQQVTLRCSPISGHKSVSWYQQVLGQGPQFIFQYYEKEERGRGNFPDRFSARQFPNYSSELNVNALLLGDSALYLCASSLSTGRAEAFFGQGTRLTVV.

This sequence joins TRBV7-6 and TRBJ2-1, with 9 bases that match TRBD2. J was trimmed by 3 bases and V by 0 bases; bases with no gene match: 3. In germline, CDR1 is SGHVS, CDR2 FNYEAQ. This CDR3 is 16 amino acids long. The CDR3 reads CASSLARGRGYNEQFF. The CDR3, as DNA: TGTGCCAGCAGCTTAGCCCGCGGGAGGGGCTACAATGAGCAGTTCTTC.

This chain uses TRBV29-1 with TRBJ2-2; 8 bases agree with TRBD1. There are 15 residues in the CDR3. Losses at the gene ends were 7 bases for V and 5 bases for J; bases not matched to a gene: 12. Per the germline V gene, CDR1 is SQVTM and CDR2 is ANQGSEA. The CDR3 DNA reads TGCAGCGCTCACCCAGGGGGCGCCGGAACCGGGGAGCTGTTTTTT. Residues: CSAHPGGAGTGELFF.

CDR3 residues: CASSRGQGWEKLFF. CDR3 sequence (DNA): TGTGCCAGCAGCCGAGGACAGGGTTGGGAAAAACTGTTTTTT. The chain combines TRBV7-9 with TRBJ1-4, with TRBD1 matching 8 bases. The ends lost 5 bases at V and 8 bases at J; junction bases unmatched: 7. CDR1 is SEHNR and CDR2 is FQNEAQ in the germline V gene (reference sequence). CDR3 size: 14 residues.

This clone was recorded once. CDR3 DNA: TGTGCCAGCAGCCGCGAATCCTACGAGCAGTACTTC. Amino acids: CASSRESYEQYF. The chain uses TRBV5-4 and TRBJ2-7; no clear D. This CDR3 region has 12 residues. The V and J ends lost 4 bases and 1 base respectively, with 6 bases between them. CDR1 SGHNT and CDR2 YYREEE come from the germline V gene (reference sequence). Full variable domain (missing parts from reference TRBV5-4 and TRBJ2-7): ETGVTQSPTHLIKTRGQQVTLRCSSQSGHNTVSWYQQALGQGPQFIFQYYREEENGRGNFPPRFSGLQFPNYSSELNVNALELDDSALYLCASSRESYEQYFGPGTRLTVT.

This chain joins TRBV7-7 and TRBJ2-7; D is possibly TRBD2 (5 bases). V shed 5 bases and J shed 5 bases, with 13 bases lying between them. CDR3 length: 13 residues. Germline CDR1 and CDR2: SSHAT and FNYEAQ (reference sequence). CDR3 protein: CASSTHPGDEQYF. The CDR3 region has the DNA TGTGCCAGCAGCACCCATCCCGGGGACGAGCAGTACTTC.

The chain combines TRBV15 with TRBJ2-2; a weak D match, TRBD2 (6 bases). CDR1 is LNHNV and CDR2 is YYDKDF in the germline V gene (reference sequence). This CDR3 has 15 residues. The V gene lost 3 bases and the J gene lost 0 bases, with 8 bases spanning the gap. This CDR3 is CATSSGGSNTGELFF. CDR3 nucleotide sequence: TGTGCCACCAGCAGTGGGGGGTCGAACACCGGGGAGCTGTTTTTT.